A single sample is the source of the 19 T cell receptor beta chains below, sequenced in a study of T cell repertoires in cytomegalovirus infection. From the reads, TCRdb called clonotypes with MiXCR, one entry per CDR3 protein. Seen here are approximately 260,000 distinct CDR3 sequences, about 15% observed once, and the top ten hold around half. The sequenced sample was CD8+ T cells from PBMCs. The receptors come from a human donor in good health (CMV status not recorded). Some clones in this sample may be carry-over from other donors' samples.

This clonotype was counted ten times or more. The CDR3 loop is CATSRVSVLPVQNNQPQHF. The CDR3 DNA reads as TGTGCCACCAGCAGAGTCTCGGTTTTACCGGTACAGAACAATCAGCCCCAGCATTTT. The V and J genes are TRBV15 and TRBJ1-5; no clear D. The CDR3 is 19 residues long. The V end was cut by 1 base, the J end by 3 bases, with 22 bases between. CDR1 and CDR2 (germline): LNHNV, YYDKDF (reference sequence).

V gene TRBV29-1 combines with J gene TRBJ1-1, with D hard to call. Trimming cost V 0 bases and J 0 bases, with 14 bases left between them. Germline V CDR1 and CDR2: SQVTM, ANQGSEA. The CDR3 is 16 residues long. The CDR3, as DNA: TGCAGCGTTGAAGATCTGTTGGGTGGGATGAACACTGAAGCTTTCTTT. It codes for CSVEDLLGGMNTEAFF.

V usage is TRBV5-1 and J usage is TRBJ2-3; 8 positions agree with TRBD1. The germline V gene has CDR1 SGHRS and CDR2 YFSETQ. V dropped 4 bases and J dropped 3; count of bases not matched to a gene: 4. This CDR3 contains 14 residues. CDR3 region: CASSTGQGTDTQYF. For the CDR3, the DNA is TGCGCCAGCAGCACCGGACAGGGAACAGATACGCAGTATTTT.

J is TRBJ1-2 and V is TRBV7-9, with D possibly being TRBD1 (6 bases). The CDR3 contains 19 residues. The V end was cut by 4 bases, the J end by 1 base, with 25 bases between. Germline values: CDR1 SEHNR, CDR2 FQNEAQ (reference sequence). In DNA form, the CDR3 reads TGTGCCAGCAGCTCCGGAGAAAAAGGGCAGACAGGATATAACTATGGCTACACCTTC. Protein: CASSSGEKGQTGYNYGYTF.

This chain uses TRBV19 with TRBJ1-2; 9 positions match TRBD1. The CDR3 loop spans 14 amino acids. The germline CDR1 and CDR2 sequences are LNHDA and SQIVND (reference sequence). V was pared by 7 bases and J by 10 bases, with 13 bases of the junction left unmatched. CDR3 in DNA: TGTGCCAGTACCCTGACAGGGGGTATGGGTGACTACACCTTC. Translating gives CASTLTGGMGDYTF.

V is TRBV6-2 or TRBV6-3 and J is TRBJ1-5; D unclear. Per germline, CDR1 MNHEY and CDR2 SVGEGT. Trimming took 0 bases from V and 6 from J, leaving 6 bases between them. CDR3 length: 13 amino acids. The CDR3 nucleotides are TGTGCCAGCAGTTACTCTGTTAGTCAGCCCCAGCATTTT. Protein: CASSYSVSQPQHF.

This clonotype was detected ten times or more. The chain joins TRBV20-1 to TRBJ1-1, with D possibly matching TRBD1 (5 bases). Germline CDR1 is DFQATT and CDR2 is SNEGSKA (reference sequence). The CDR3 is 15 amino acids. The V and J ends lost 0 bases and 4 bases respectively, with 15 bases between them. CDR3 loop: CSARDRQGFVTEAFF. In DNA form, the CDR3 reads TGCAGTGCTAGAGATCGCCAGGGCTTTGTCACTGAAGCTTTCTTT.

This clonotype came up many times. The chain joins TRBV6-2 or TRBV6-3 to TRBJ2-7, with TRBD2 matching over 13 bases. V trimming: 6 bases; J trimming: 7 bases; junction bases outside the gene matches: 3. Germline V gene data show CDR1 as MNHEY and CDR2 as SVGEGT. This CDR3 is built from 13 residues. CDR3 protein: CASSGLAGDEQYF. CDR3 nucleotide sequence: TGTGCCAGCAGCGGACTAGCGGGGGATGAGCAGTACTTC.

This clonotype was observed a handful of times. The CDR3 is CSVVRQNYEQYF. The CDR3 DNA reads TGCAGCGTTGTACGGCAGAACTACGAGCAGTACTTC. The chain couples TRBV29-1 to TRBJ2-7; the D is unclear. Trimming took off 4 bases at V and 3 bases at J, with 10 bases between the two ends. Germline lookup yields CDR1 SQVTM and CDR2 ANQGSEA. This CDR3 region has 12 residues.

This clonotype has at least ten counts. The gene calls are TRBV11-3 and TRBJ2-3; 8 bases fit TRBD2. CDR1 and CDR2 from the germline V gene are SGHNT and YENEEA. The trim removed 5 bases at V and 2 bases at J, leaving 6 bases unmatched. The CDR3 extends over 15 amino acids. In DNA, the CDR3 is TGTGCCAGCAGCCGCGAGCGGGGGCACACAGATACGCAGTATTTT. Its protein product is CASSRERGHTDTQYF.

The chain uses TRBV9 and TRBJ1-2; 11 bases are a match to TRBD1. The CDR3 runs to 15 residues. With 0 bases clipped from V and 5 bases from J, the junction kept 3 bases outside the gene matches. The germline V gene has CDR1 SGDLS and CDR2 YYNGEE. Written as DNA, the CDR3 is TGTGCCAGCAGCGTAGCAGGGACAGGGGGTTATGGCTACACCTTC. Translated: CASSVAGTGGYGYTF.

V gene TRBV6-2 or TRBV6-3 combines with J gene TRBJ2-3, with D possibly being TRBD1 or TRBD2 (6 bases each). Germline V CDR1 and CDR2: MNHEY, SVGEGT. V lost 4 bases to trimming and J lost 5 bases, with 13 bases between them. The CDR3 contains 14 residues. CDR3 in DNA: TGTGCCAGCAGTTCGGGGGCCGTTATAGATACGCAGTATTTT. Its protein is CASSSGAVIDTQYF.

The chain has TRBV7-6 and TRBJ2-7; D is possibly TRBD1 (6 bases). The V gene's germline CDR1 is SGHVS and CDR2 FNYEAQ. The CDR3 has 17 residues. Deletions cut 0 bases from V and 3 bases from J, with 18 bases between. The CDR3, as DNA: TGTGCCAGCAGCTTAGCTTCCGGACAGATTGGGTACTACGAGCAGTACTTC. Its translation: CASSLASGQIGYYEQYF. The variable domain in full, completed from reference TRBV7-6 and TRBJ2-7, reads GAGVSQSPRYKVTKRGQDVALRCDPISGHVSLYWYRQALGQGPEFLTYFNYEAQQDKSGLPNDRFSAERPEGSISTLTIQRTEQRDSAMYRCASSLASGQIGYYEQYFGPGTRLTVT.

The rearrangement links TRBV2 to TRBJ2-2, with 9 bases identical to TRBD2. This CDR3 comprises 15 residues. Per germline, CDR1 SNHLY and CDR2 FYNNEI. Trimming took 1 base from V and 6 from J; bases not matched to a gene: 3. The CDR3 bases are TGTGCCAGCAGTGAAGGGACTAGCGACGCCGGGGAGCTGTTTTTT. Translation gives CASSEGTSDAGELFF.

The table lists this clonotype with a few counts. J is TRBJ1-1 and V is TRBV4-1; D is undetermined. Trimming left V 0 bases short and J 7 bases short, with 3 bases between. The CDR3 loop spans 11 amino acids. The germline V gene encodes CDR1 MGHRA and CDR2 YSYEKL. CDR3 amino acids: CASSQDNEAFF. CDR3 nucleotides: TGCGCCAGCAGCCAAGATAATGAAGCTTTCTTT.

This clonotype has ten or more counts. V usage is TRBV7-2 and J usage is TRBJ1-6; D perhaps matches TRBD1 (5 bases). From germline, CDR1 is SGHTA and CDR2 FQGNSA. Between the trimmed V and J ends, which lost 1 base and 7 bases, there was a span of 11 bases. The length of the CDR3 is 15 residues. CDR3 nucleotide sequence: TGTGCCAGCAGCTTAGGGCAGGGAACCAATTCACCCCTCCACTTT. As protein: CASSLGQGTNSPLHF.

Here the CDR3 DNA reads TGTGCCAGCAGGGCAGGAGGTTTGAACACTGAAGCTTTCTTT. Translated, it gives CASRAGGLNTEAFF. This sequence joins TRBV27 and TRBJ1-1; no definite D call. CDR3 length equals 14 residues. Trimming removed 6 bases from V and 0 bases from J, with 11 bases in between. The germline CDR1 and CDR2 sequences are MNHEY and SMNVEV (reference sequence).

This clonotype was observed a handful of times. This chain joins TRBV28 and TRBJ2-5; 10 bases line up with TRBD2. The germline V gene encodes CDR1 MDHEN and CDR2 SYDVKM. CDR3 length: 17 residues. The ends lost 7 bases at V and 0 bases at J; junction bases unmatched: 11. This CDR3 reads CASNVAGGSQYQETQYF. The CDR3 DNA is TGTGCCAGCAATGTAGCGGGGGGCTCACAGTACCAAGAGACCCAGTACTTC.

This clonotype was counted a few times. This rearrangement joins TRBV3-1 to TRBJ1-4; no firm D call. Germline V gene data show CDR1 as LGHDT and CDR2 as YNNKEL (reference sequence). V gave up 4 bases and J gave up 0 bases, with 9 bases separating them. The CDR3 sequence is 15 residues long. The CDR3 nucleotides read TGTGCCAGCAGCCGGACGGTTGCAACTAATGAAAAACTGTTTTTT. Its protein product is CASSRTVATNEKLFF.